This entry concerns a single TCR beta chain. This sample was included in a study of shared clonotypes between healthy human individuals. The CDR3 consists of 17 residues. Germline loops: CDR1 MNHEY, CDR2 SMNVEV (reference sequence). V dropped 5 bases and J dropped 1 base, with 18 bases sitting between them. Some clones are missing from TCRdb's copy, which holds only in-frame ones; the method was immunoSEQ multiplex PCR. Of roughly 300,000 clones in the sample, about nine tenths were seen once. This sequence was found in a man between 18 and 35 years old in good health. Sequencing was carried out using memory CD8+ T cells sorted from blood. The sample's subset: CD45RO+ cells pooled with CCR7-negative TemRA cells. V and J are TRBV27 and TRBJ2-4; D may be TRBD2 (6 bases). CDR3 region: CASSPSSGEWAKNIQYF. The CDR3 DNA reads as TGTGCCAGCAGTCCCAGCTCGGGGGAGTGGGCCAAAAACATTCAGTACTTC.